This T cell receptor (beta chain) comes out of a study of blood T cell repertoires in COVID-19. Study overall: Samples came from the United States, Italy and Spain, spanning acute and convalescent COVID-19. The analysed material was cDNA or gDNA that came from T cells, B-cell-depleted T cells, or PBMCs.

This clone has just one count. With V trimmed by 0 bases and J by 6 bases, 7 bases remained unmatched. CDR3 size: 15 residues. Germline V gene lookup returns CDR1 SGHRS and CDR2 YFSETQ. Per the study methods: Using reference gene primer amplification, nucleated cell counts were estimated. TCRdb's table, derived via immunoSEQ multiplex PCR, lists solely in-frame clones and lacks some. The V and J calls and clone size were taken over from that table, and D and trimming were inferred from the DNA. Found here are under 250,000 clones, 80% to 85% of them singletons; the top ten hold about 4.2%. The receptor's source is a man aged 45 to 65 with active or convalescent COVID-19. Sequencing was done on a sample of peripheral blood. The chain joins TRBV5-1 to TRBJ1-1, with 8 bases matching TRBD1. CDR3 in amino acids: CASSLVGRGRPEAFF. CDR3 sequence (DNA): TGCGCCAGCAGCTTGGTAGGCAGGGGGCGGCCTGAAGCTTTCTTT.